The clone carrying this TCR beta chain has just one count. Time point here: pre-treatment baseline. Apart from a couple of fast progressors, RECIST 1.1 response was judged 12 weeks post-infusion. Patients had no prior systemic cancer treatment, immunosuppressants or other active cancers. The data derive from a study of blood T cell dynamics during melanoma immunotherapy. After removal of 5 bases from V and 2 bases from J, the junction contained 7 bases not matched to a gene. Germline lookup yields CDR1 SGHAT and CDR2 FQNNGV. The CDR3 is 15 residues long. The data were produced by immunoSEQ multiplex PCR, yet TCRdb's version contains in-frame clones alone and is incomplete. The table has roughly 9,700 clones, about 90% seen once; the top ten hold roughly 32%.

The material was blood, obtained from a patient treated with checkpoint blockade. This receptor was obtained from a human donor with melanoma. The rearrangement uses TRBV11-2 and TRBJ2-5; 8 bases fit TRBD1. The DNA of the CDR3 is TGTGCCAGCAGCCCCCAGGGGGCCTGGCAAGAGACCCAGTACTTC. Protein product: CASSPQGAWQETQYF.